This TCR beta chain was identified in a study of cytomegalovirus exposure and HLA in healthy donors. The study's findings and limits: Cytomegalovirus-associated status was assigned to 164 TCR beta chains.

Germline V gene lookup returns CDR1 PRHDT and CDR2 FYEKMQ (reference sequence). V was pared by 5 bases and J by 1 base, with 10 bases of the junction left unmatched. The CDR3 covers 19 residues. Concerning this clone itself: The antigen remains undetermined.

TCRdb's table, derived via immunoSEQ multiplex PCR, lists solely in-frame clones and lacks some. Of about 200,000 clones listed, less than 90% are singletons. The receptor comes from a woman aged 18-29 years in good health and CMV-seronegative. Sequencing was performed on PBMCs. J is TRBJ2-3 and V is TRBV13; 15 nucleotides line up with TRBD2. CDR3 sequence: CASSPQGTSGRRGTDTQYF. In nucleotides, the CDR3 is TGTGCCAGCAGCCCCCAGGGGACTAGCGGGAGGCGGGGCACAGATACGCAGTATTTT.